The rows below give T cell receptor beta chains drawn from one sample of a study of blood T cell repertoires in COVID-19. The table came from immunoSEQ multiplex PCR; TCRdb's copy has only in-frame clones and leaves some out. The repertoire consists of under 85,000 clones, with more than 65% occurring once and the leading ten covering 28%. Source material: peripheral blood. These receptors originate from a woman of 80 years or more with active or convalescent COVID-19. Both conserved end residues are part of each CDR3. Each record gives: clone size, V gene, D gene, J gene, CDR3 protein, CDR3 DNA. D genes are given only for firm matches. For some rows the clone size is stated as once, few or many, or as a class when expanded; others skip it.

>.|TRBV29-1|TRBD2|TRBJ2-7
CSAGGLAEQYF
TGCAGCGCAGGCGGACTAGCCGAGCAGTACTTC
>.|TRBV2|TRBD2|TRBJ2-3
CASSETLAGRDTQYF
TGTGCCAGCAGTGAAACCCTAGCGGGGAGGGATACGCAGTATTTT
>once|TRBV7-9|TRBD1|TRBJ2-5
CASSRQTGTGVGETQYF
TGTGCCAGCAGCCGACAGACCGGGACAGGGGTTGGGGAGACCCAGTACTTC
>.|TRBV7-2|TRBD2|TRBJ2-7
CASSSGGGGYYEQYF
TGTGCCAGCAGCTCGGGAGGCGGCGGGTACTACGAGCAGTATTTC
>.|TRBV3-1/TRBV3-2|.|TRBJ1-1
CASSQEGGTEAFF
TGTGCCAGCAGCCAAGAAGGGGGTACTGAAGCTTTCTTT
>.|TRBV7-9|.|TRBJ2-3
CASSSGTPGRDTQYF
TGTGCCAGCAGCTCCGGGACTCCAGGGAGGGATACGCAGTATTTT
>.|TRBV11-2|.|TRBJ2-1
CAAHEGNEQFF
TGTGCCGCCCACGAGGGCAATGAGCAGTTCTTC
>.|TRBV5-6|TRBD1|TRBJ2-5
CASSLAGQGGETQYF
TGTGCCAGCAGCTTGGCCGGACAGGGGGGTGAGACCCAGTACTTC
>few|TRBV18|TRBD1|TRBJ2-7
CASSSWTGSSYEQYF
TGTGCCAGCTCTTCATGGACAGGGAGCTCCTACGAGCAGTACTTC
>.|TRBV19|.|TRBJ1-5
CASSPRIGGGSHSNQPQHF
TGTGCCAGTAGTCCCAGAATAGGGGGGGGGAGCCATAGCAATCAGCCCCAGCATTTT
>.|TRBV21-1|.|TRBJ1-2
CASSTRQKTGQNYGYTF
TGTGCCAGCAGTACCCGTCAGAAAACAGGACAGAACTATGGCTACACCTTC
>.|TRBV10-3|.|TRBJ1-6
CAISDPAWGEGSPLHF
TGTGCCATCAGTGACCCCGCTTGGGGGGAGGGATCACCCCTCCACTTT
>once|TRBV20-1|.|TRBJ2-2
CSASDRNTGELFF
TGCAGTGCTAGTGACAGGAACACCGGGGAGCTGTTTTTT
>.|TRBV5-6|TRBD1|TRBJ2-1
CASSGGDLRDREVGEQFF
TGTGCCAGCAGCGGGGGGGATCTCCGGGACAGGGAAGTGGGTGAGCAGTTCTTC
>.|TRBV6-5|.|TRBJ1-6
CASRPSVNSPLHF
TGTGCCAGCAGGCCCTCAGTTAATTCACCCCTCCACTTT
>.|TRBV12-2|.|TRBJ1-2
CASRLAGRTGGWYGYTF
TGTGCAAGTCGCTTAGCGGGCAGGACAGGGGGCTGGTATGGCTACACCTTC
>.|TRBV10-1|.|TRBJ2-5
CASSEGVRETQYF
TGCGCCAGCAGTGAAGGGGTGAGGGAGACCCAGTACTTC
>.|TRBV30|.|TRBJ1-3
CAWGFAGPSYPSGNTIYF
TGTGCCTGGGGGTTTGCGGGCCCTTCCTACCCCTCTGGAAACACCATATATTTT
>.|TRBV11-2|TRBD2|TRBJ2-3
CASSPTSGGDETQYF
TGTGCCAGCAGCCCCACTAGCGGGGGCGATGAGACGCAGTATTTT
>.|TRBV28|.|TRBJ1-6
CASSLWASPLHF
TGTGCCAGCAGTTTATGGGCCTCACCCCTCCACTTT
>few|TRBV5-8|.|TRBJ1-1
CASSLEGYAAEAFF
TGTGCCAGCAGCTTGGAAGGCTATGCGGCTGAAGCTTTCTTT
>.|TRBV6-1|TRBD1|TRBJ1-3
CASSEVWIGQASISGNTIYF
TGTGCCAGCAGTGAAGTTTGGATCGGACAGGCCTCAATTTCTGGAAACACCATATATTTT
>few|TRBV18|.|TRBJ1-4
CASSPRATNEKLFF
TGTGCCAGCTCACCCAGGGCAACTAATGAAAAACTGTTTTTT
>.|TRBV6-5|.|TRBJ2-2
CASRKTGGSGELFF
TGTGCCAGCAGGAAGACAGGCGGGTCCGGGGAGCTGTTTTTT
>many|TRBV28|.|TRBJ2-5
CASSITRAQETQYF
TGTGCCAGCAGTATCACCAGGGCGCAAGAGACCCAGTACTTC
>.|TRBV18|.|TRBJ1-4
CASSPNRGAANEKLFF
TGTGCCAGCTCACCAAATCGGGGGGCTGCTAATGAAAAACTGTTTTTT
>.|TRBV7-8|.|TRBJ1-5
CAPKKAGYGQPQHF
TGTGCCCCTAAAAAGGCGGGGTACGGACAGCCCCAGCATTTT
>.|TRBV11-2|TRBD1|TRBJ2-3
CASSSQGASETDTQYF
TGTGCCAGCAGCTCCCAGGGGGCCTCAGAGACAGATACGCAGTATTTT
>.|TRBV5-1|TRBD2|TRBJ2-2
CASSLGSGGWNTGELFF
TGCGCCAGCAGCTTGGGTAGCGGGGGGTGGAACACCGGGGAGCTGTTTTTT
>many|TRBV7-9|TRBD1|TRBJ2-5
CASSLGGQEETQYF
TGTGCCAGCAGCTTAGGGGGACAGGAAGAGACCCAGTACTTC
>.|TRBV7-2|.|TRBJ2-7
CASSPHPQGTSYEQYF
TGTGCCAGCAGCCCCCATCCCCAGGGGACCTCCTACGAGCAGTACTTC
>.|TRBV7-2|.|TRBJ1-4
CASSLEGVGTNEKLFF
TGTGCCAGCAGCTTAGAGGGGGTGGGGACTAATGAAAAACTGTTTTTT
>.|TRBV19|TRBD1|TRBJ2-3
CASSGGQGTADTQYF
TGTGCCAGTAGTGGGGGACAGGGGACTGCAGATACGCAGTATTTT
>once|TRBV5-6|TRBD2|TRBJ2-3
CASSLNNPLAGGLTDTQYF
TGTGCCAGCAGCTTGAACAATCCCCTGGCGGGGGGACTCACAGATACGCAGTATTTT